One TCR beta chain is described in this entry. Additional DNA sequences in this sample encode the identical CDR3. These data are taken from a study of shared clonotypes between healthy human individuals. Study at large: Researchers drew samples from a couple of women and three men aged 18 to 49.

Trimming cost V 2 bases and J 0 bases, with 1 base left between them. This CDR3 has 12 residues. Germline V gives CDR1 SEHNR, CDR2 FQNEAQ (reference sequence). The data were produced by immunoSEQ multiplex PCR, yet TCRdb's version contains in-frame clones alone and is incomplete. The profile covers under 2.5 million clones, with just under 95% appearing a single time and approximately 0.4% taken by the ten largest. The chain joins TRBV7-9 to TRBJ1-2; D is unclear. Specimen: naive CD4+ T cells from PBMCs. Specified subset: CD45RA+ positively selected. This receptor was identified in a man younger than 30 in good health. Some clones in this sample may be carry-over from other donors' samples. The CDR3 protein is CASSLTNYGYTF. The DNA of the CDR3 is TGTGCCAGCAGCTTAACTAACTATGGCTACACCTTC. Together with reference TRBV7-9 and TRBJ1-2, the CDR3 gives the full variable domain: DTGVSQNPRHKITKRGQNVTFRCDPISEHNRLYWYRQTLGQGPEFLTYFQNEAQLEKSRLLSDRFSAERPKGSFSTLEIQRTEQGDSAMYLCASSLTNYGYTFGSGTRLTVV.